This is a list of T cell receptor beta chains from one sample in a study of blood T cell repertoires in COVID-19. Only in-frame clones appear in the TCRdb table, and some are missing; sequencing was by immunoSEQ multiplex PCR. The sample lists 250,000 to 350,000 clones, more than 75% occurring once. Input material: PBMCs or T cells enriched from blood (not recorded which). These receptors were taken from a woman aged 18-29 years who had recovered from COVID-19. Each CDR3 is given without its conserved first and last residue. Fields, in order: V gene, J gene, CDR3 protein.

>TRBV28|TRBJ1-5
ASRPGQGEHQPQH
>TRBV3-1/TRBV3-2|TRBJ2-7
ASSQTREVSYEQY
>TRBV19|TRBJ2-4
ATQFGDKNIQY
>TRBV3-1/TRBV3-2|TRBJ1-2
ASSQNRVKGYT
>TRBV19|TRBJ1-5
ASTGDSQPQH
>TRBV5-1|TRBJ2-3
ASRLFGDTQY
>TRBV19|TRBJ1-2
ASSSYSLKRDGYT
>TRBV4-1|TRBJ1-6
ASRTNRGPNSPLH
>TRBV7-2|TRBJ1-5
ASSFIGHVNQPQH
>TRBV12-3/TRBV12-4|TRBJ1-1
ASSFKNTEAF
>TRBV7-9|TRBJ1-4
ASSDTGYNEKLF
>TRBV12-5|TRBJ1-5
ASGLVLRTGVNQPQH
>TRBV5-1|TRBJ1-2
ASSLDQVLTYGYT
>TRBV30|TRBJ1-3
AWSTPWTGSGNTIY
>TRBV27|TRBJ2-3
ASRGPFTDTQY
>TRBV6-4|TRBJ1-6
ASSDEAGRSPLH
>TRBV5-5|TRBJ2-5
ASSFGTGGETQY
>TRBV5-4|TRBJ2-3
ASSLEVRGAADTQY
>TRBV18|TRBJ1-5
ASSPTGTGAQH
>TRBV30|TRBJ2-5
AWSMQETQY
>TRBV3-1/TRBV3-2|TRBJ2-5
ASSQEGTSGSPRQETQY
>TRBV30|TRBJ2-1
AWSVPGGSLDEQF
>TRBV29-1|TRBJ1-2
SAPQGARRGYT
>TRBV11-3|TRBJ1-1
ASSLGIGDTEAF
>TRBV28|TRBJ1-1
ASSPGQAGDTEAF
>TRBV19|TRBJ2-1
ASSIDGSSYNEQF
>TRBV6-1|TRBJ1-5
ASSDMAGVGQPQH
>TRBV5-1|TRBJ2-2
ASSEGQASIFTGELF
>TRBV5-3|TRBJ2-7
ARSLLPGDSYEQY
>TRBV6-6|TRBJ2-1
ASSRNRIQPGNEQF
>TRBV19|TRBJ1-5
ASREQGNQPQH
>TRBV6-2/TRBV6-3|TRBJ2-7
ASSYSRGPYYEQY
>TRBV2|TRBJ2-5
ASSELGGTGKETQY
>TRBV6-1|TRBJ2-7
ASSEAWGGAGGRYEQY
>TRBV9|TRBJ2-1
ASSHRQGLNEQF
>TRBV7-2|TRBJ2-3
ASSSRDWPPDTQY
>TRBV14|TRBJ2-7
ASLPRASGNSYEQY